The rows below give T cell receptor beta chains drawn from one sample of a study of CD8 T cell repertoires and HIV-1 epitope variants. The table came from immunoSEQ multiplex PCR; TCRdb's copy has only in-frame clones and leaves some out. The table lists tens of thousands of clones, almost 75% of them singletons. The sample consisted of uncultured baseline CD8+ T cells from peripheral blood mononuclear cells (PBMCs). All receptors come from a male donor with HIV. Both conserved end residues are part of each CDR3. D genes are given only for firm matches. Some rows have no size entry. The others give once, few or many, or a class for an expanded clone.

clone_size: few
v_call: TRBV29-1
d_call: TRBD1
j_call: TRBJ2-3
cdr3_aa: CSVPPGTGLTDTQYF
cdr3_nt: TGCAGCGTTCCCCCCGGGACAGGGCTGACAGATACGCAGTATTTT

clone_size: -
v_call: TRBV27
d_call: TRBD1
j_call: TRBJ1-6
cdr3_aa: CASSPQGESYNSPLHF
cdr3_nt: TGTGCCAGCAGTCCCCAGGGGGAGTCCTATAATTCACCCCTCCACTTT

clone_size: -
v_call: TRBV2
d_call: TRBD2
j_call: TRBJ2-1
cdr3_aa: CASSEVPSGGGEQFF
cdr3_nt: TGTGCCAGCAGTGAAGTTCCTAGCGGGGGTGGCGAGCAGTTCTTC

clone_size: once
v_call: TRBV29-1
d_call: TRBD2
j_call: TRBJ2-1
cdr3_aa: CSVEGIGLAGARSSYNEQFF
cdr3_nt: TGCAGCGTTGAAGGGATAGGACTAGCGGGAGCCCGTTCGTCCTACAATGAGCAGTTCTTC

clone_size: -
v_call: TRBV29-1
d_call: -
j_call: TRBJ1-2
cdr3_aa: CSVEDDYGYTF
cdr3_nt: TGCAGCGTTGAGGACGATTATGGCTACACCTTC

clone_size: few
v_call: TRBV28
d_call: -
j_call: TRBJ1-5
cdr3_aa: CASSLIGGGIQPQHF
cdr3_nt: TGTGCCAGCAGTTTAATAGGAGGTGGAATTCAGCCCCAGCATTTT

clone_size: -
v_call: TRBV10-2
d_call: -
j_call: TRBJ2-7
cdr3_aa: CASSWGSDGYEQYF
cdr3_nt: TGCGCCAGCTCCTGGGGTAGCGATGGGTACGAGCAGTACTTC

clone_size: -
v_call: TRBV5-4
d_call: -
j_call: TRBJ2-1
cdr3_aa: CASSLGPGTRDTAYEQFF
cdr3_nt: TGTGCCAGCAGCTTGGGTCCCGGGACGCGGGACACAGCATATGAGCAGTTCTTC

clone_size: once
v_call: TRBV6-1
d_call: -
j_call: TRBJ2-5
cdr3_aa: CASSGQWSQETQYF
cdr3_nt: TGTGCCAGCAGCGGTCAGTGGAGCCAAGAGACCCAGTACTTC

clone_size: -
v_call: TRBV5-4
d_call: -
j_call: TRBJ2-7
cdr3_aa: CASSLRLAGGHEQYF
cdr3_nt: TGTGCCAGCAGCCTGCGTTTAGCCGGCGGACACGAGCAGTACTTC

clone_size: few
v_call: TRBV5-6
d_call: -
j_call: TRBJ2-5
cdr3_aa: CASSVSGGAETQYF
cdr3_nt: TGTGCCAGCAGCGTGTCAGGGGGGGCGGAGACCCAGTACTTC

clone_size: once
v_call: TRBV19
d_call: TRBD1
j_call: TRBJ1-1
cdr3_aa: CASSPRQGAKKAFF
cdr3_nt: TGTGCCAGTAGTCCGCGACAGGGGGCAAAGAAGGCTTTCTTT

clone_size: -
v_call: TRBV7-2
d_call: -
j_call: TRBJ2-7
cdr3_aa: CASSPGAEQYF
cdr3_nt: TGTGCCAGCAGCCCGGGAGCCGAGCAGTACTTC

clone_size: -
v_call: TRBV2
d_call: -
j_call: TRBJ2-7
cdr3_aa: CASSMGLYGEQYF
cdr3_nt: TGTGCCAGCAGTATGGGACTCTATGGCGAGCAGTACTTC

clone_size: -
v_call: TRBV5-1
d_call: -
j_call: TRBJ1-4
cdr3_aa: CASSSVGEKLFF
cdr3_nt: TGCGCCAGCAGCTCCGTAGGTGAAAAACTGTTTTTT

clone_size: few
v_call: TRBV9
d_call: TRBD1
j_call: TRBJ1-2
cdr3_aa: CASSETGDYGYTF
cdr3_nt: TGTGCCAGCAGCGAGACAGGGGACTATGGCTACACCTTC

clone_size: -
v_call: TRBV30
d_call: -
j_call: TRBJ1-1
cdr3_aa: CAWRNSLNTEAFF
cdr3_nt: TGTGCCTGGAGGAACAGCCTGAACACTGAAGCTTTCTTT

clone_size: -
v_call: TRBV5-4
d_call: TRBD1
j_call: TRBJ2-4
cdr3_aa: CASSFGGTGIGAKNIQYF
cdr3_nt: TGTGCCAGCAGCTTTGGGGGGACAGGGATCGGGGCCAAAAACATTCAGTACTTC

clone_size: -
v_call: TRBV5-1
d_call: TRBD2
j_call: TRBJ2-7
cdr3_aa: CASSDGLGTYEQYF
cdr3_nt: TGCGCCAGCAGCGACGGACTAGGGACCTACGAGCAGTACTTC

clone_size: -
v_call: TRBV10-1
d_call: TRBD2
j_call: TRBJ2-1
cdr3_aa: CASSPSGGGPGGSYNEQFF
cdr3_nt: TGCGCCAGCAGCCCTAGCGGGGGAGGACCGGGGGGTTCCTACAATGAGCAGTTCTTC

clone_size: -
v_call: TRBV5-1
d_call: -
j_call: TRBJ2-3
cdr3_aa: CASSLGFRGAGTDTQYF
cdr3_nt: TGCGCCAGCAGCTTGGGGTTCAGGGGAGCGGGGACAGATACGCAGTATTTT

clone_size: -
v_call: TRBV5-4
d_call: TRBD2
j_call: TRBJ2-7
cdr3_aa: CASSLELAGAYEQYF
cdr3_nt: TGTGCCAGCAGCTTGGAGCTAGCGGGGGCCTACGAGCAGTACTTC

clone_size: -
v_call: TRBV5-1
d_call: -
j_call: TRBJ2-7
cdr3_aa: CASSPGNYEQYF
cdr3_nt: TGCGCCAGCAGCCCAGGGAACTACGAGCAGTACTTC

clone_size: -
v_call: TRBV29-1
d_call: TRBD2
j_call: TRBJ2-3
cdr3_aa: CSAPGLAGGLTSTDTQYF
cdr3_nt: TGCAGCGCTCCCGGACTAGCGGGGGGGCTCACTAGCACAGATACGCAGTATTTT

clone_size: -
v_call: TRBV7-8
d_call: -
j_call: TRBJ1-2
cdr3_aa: CASSLYNRVRDGYTF
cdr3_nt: TGTGCCAGCAGCCTGTACAACCGGGTCCGAGACGGCTACACCTTC

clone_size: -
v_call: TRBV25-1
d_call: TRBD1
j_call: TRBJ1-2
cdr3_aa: CASSDRTGPLSGYTF
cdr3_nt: TGTGCCAGCAGTGATCGGACAGGTCCCTTATCTGGCTACACCTTC

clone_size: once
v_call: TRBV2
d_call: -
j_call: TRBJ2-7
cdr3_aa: CASSEQAGSSYEQYF
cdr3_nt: TGTGCCAGCAGTGAACAAGCGGGTAGCTCCTACGAGCAGTACTTC

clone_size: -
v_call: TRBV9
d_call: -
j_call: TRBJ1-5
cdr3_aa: CASSVGEKQPQHF
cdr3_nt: TGTGCCAGCTCCGTAGGGGAAAAACAGCCCCAGCATTTT

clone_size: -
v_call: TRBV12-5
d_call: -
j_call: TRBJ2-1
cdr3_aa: CASGFILTGTNNEQFF
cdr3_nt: TGTGCTAGTGGTTTTATCTTAACAGGGACCAACAATGAGCAGTTCTTC

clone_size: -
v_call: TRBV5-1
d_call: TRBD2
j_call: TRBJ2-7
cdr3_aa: CASSLAGGSYEQYF
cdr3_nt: TGCGCCAGCAGCCTAGCGGGAGGATCCTACGAGCAGTACTTC

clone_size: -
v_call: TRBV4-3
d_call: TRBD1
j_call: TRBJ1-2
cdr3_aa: CASSQFDRVGYGYTF
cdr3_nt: TGCGCCAGCAGCCAATTTGACAGGGTGGGGTATGGCTACACCTTC

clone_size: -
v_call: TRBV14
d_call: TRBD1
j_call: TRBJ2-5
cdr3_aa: CASSRLQGLETQYF
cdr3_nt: TGTGCCAGCAGCCGGTTACAGGGGTTGGAGACCCAGTACTTC

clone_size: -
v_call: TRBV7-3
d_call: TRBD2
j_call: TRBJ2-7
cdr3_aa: CASSLRSAGVFEQYF
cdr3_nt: TGTGCCAGCAGCTTAAGATCAGCGGGGGTTTTCGAGCAGTACTTC

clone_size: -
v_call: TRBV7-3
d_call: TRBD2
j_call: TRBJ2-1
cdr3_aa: CASSLSPRGGYNEQFF
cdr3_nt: TGTGCCAGCAGCTTATCCCCCCGGGGGGGATACAATGAGCAGTTCTTC

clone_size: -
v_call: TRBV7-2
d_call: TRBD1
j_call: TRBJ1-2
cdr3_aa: CASSLVGRTGANYGYTF
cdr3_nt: TGTGCCAGCAGCTTAGTCGGGAGAACAGGGGCTAACTATGGCTACACCTTC

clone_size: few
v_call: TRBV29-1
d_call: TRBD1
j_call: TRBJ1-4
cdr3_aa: CSVGTGRGNEKLFF
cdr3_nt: TGCAGCGTCGGGACAGGGAGGGGTAATGAAAAACTGTTTTTT

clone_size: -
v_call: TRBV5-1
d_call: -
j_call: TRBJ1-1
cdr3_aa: CASSWGQNTEAFF
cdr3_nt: TGCGCCAGCAGCTGGGGGCAAAACACTGAAGCTTTCTTT

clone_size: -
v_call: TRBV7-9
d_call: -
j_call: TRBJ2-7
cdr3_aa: CASSRVGGTYEQYF
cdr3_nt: TGTGCCAGCAGCCGAGTGGGCGGTACCTACGAGCAGTACTTC

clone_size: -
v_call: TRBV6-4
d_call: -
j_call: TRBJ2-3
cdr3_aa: CASSEGGDTQYF
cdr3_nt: TGTGCCAGCAGTGAGGGCGGGGATACGCAGTATTTT

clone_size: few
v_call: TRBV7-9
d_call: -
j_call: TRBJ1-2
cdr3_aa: CASSLGQVNGYTF
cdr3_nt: TGTGCCAGCAGCTTAGGACAGGTTAACGGCTACACCTTC

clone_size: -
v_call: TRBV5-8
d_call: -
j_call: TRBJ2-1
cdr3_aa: CAQRGPGRNEQFF
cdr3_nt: TGTGCCCAAAGAGGGCCAGGTAGGAATGAGCAGTTCTTC

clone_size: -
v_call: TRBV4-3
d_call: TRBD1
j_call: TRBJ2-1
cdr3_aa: CASSLRQGGDNEQFF
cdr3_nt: TGCGCCAGCAGCCTCAGACAGGGGGGTGACAATGAGCAGTTCTTC

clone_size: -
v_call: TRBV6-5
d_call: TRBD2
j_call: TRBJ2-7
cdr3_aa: CASGLAGGSSYEQYF
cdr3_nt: TGTGCCAGCGGACTAGCGGGAGGGAGCTCCTACGAGCAGTACTTC

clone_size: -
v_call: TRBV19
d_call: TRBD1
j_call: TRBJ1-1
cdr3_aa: CASGFRTGNTEAFF
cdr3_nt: TGTGCCAGTGGATTTCGGACAGGGAACACTGAAGCTTTCTTT

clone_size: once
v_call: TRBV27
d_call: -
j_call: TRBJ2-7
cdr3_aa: CASSLFRGAYEQYF
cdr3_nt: TGTGCCAGCAGTTTATTCCGGGGTGCGTACGAGCAGTACTTC

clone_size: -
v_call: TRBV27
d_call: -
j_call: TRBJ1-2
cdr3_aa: CASSASTLYYGYTF
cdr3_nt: TGTGCCAGCAGTGCTTCGACCCTCTACTATGGCTACACCTTC

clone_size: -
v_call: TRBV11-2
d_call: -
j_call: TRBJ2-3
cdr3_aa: CASSGSSSATDTQYF
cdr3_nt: TGTGCCAGCAGCGGCAGTTCTAGCGCCACAGATACGCAGTATTTT

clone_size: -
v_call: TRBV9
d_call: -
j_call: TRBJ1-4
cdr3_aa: CASSVGPTTVNEKLFF
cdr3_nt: TGTGCCAGCAGCGTAGGCCCTACGACGGTAAATGAAAAACTGTTTTTT

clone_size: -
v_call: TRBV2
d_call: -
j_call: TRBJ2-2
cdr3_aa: CASSERLFGGELFF
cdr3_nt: TGTGCCAGCAGTGAAAGACTCTTCGGCGGGGAGCTGTTTTTT

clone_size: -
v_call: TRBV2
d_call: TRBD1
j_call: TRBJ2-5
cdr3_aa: CASEAGDRGVQGETQYF
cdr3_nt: TGTGCCAGCGAAGCCGGGGACAGGGGAGTTCAGGGGGAGACCCAGTACTTC

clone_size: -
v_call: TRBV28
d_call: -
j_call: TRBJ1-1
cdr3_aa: CASSLSLGGANTEAFF
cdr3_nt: TGTGCCAGCAGTCTCTCCTTGGGGGGAGCGAACACTGAAGCTTTCTTT

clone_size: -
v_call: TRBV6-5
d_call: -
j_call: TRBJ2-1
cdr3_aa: CASSQQGMYYNEQFF
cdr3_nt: TGTGCCAGCAGCCAACAGGGAATGTACTACAATGAGCAGTTCTTC

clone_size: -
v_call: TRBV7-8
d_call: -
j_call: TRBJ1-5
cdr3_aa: CASSLQGGREPQHF
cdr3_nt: TGTGCCAGCAGCCTCCAAGGTGGGAGGGAGCCCCAGCATTTT

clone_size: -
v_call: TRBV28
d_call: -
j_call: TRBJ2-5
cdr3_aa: CASTSPRLRTQYF
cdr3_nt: TGTGCCAGCACCTCGCCCCGCCTACGGACCCAGTACTTC